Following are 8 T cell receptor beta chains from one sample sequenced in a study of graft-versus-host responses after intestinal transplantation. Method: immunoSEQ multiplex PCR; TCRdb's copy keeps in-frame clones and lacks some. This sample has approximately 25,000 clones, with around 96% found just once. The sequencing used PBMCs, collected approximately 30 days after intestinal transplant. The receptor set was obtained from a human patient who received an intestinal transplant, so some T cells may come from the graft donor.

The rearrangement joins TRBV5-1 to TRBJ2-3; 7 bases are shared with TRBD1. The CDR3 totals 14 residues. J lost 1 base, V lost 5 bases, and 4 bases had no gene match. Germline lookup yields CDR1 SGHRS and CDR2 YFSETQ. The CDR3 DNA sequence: TGCGCCAGCAGAGCCGGACAGGGCACAGATACGCAGTATTTT. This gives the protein CASRAGQGTDTQYF.

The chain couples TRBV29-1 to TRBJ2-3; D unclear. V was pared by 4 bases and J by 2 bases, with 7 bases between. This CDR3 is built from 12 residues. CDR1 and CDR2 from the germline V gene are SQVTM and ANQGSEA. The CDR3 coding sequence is TGCAGCGTTGGGAAGGACACAGATACGCAGTATTTT. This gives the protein CSVGKDTDTQYF.

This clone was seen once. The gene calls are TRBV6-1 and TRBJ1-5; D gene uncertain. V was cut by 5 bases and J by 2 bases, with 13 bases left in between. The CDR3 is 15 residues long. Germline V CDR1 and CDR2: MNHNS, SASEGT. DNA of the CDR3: TGTGCCAGCAGTAGTTTCCTGTCAGGCAATCAGCCCCAGCATTTT. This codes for CASSSFLSGNQPQHF.

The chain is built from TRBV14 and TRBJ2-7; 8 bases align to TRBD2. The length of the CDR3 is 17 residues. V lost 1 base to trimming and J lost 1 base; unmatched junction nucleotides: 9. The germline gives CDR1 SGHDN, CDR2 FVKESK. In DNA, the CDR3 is TGTGCCAGCAGCCAAGCCCAGCGGGAGCGAGAGTCCTACGAGCAGTACTTC. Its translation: CASSQAQRERESYEQYF.

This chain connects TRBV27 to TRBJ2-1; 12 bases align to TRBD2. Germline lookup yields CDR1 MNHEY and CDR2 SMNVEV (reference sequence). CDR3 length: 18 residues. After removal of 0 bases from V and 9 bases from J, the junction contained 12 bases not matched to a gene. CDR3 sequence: CASSLSGLAGGPLGEQFF. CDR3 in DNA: TGTGCCAGCAGTTTATCTGGGCTAGCGGGAGGGCCGTTGGGTGAGCAGTTCTTC.

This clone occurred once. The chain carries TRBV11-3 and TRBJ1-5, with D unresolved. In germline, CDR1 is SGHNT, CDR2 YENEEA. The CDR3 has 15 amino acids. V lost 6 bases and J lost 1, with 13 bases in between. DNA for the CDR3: TGTGCCAGCAGTCTTGAGGGAGGGAGCAATCAGCCCCAGCATTTT. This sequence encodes CASSLEGGSNQPQHF.

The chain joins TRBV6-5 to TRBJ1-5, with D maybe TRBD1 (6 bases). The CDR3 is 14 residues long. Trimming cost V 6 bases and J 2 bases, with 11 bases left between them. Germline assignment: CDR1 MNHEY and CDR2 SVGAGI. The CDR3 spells CASRQGAGNQPQHF. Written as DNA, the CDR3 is TGTGCCAGCAGACAGGGCGCGGGCAATCAGCCCCAGCATTTT.

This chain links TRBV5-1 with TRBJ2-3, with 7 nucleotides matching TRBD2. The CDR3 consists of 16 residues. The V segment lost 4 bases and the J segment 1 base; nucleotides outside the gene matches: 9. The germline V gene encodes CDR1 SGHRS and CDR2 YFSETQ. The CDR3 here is CASSLGGTSGTDTQYF. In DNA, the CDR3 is TGCGCCAGCAGCCTGGGGGGAACTAGCGGCACAGATACGCAGTATTTT.